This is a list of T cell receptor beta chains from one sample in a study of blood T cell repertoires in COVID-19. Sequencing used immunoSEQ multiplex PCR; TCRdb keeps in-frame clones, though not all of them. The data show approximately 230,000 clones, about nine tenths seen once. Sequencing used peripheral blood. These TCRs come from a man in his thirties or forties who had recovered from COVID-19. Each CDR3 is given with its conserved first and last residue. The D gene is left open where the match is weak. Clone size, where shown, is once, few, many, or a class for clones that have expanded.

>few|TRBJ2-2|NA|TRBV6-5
CASSYLNTGELFF
TGTGCCAGCAGTTACCTGAACACCGGGGAGCTGTTTTTT
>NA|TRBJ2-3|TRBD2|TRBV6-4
CASSALAGGHGTDTQYF
TGTGCCAGCAGTGCGCTAGCGGGGGGGCATGGCACAGATACGCAGTATTTT
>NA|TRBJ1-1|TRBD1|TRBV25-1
CASSEPGTGGTEAFF
TGTGCCAGCAGTGAACCAGGGACAGGGGGGACTGAAGCTTTCTTT
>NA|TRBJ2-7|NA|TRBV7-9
CASSSQPYEQYF
TGTGCCAGCAGTTCACAGCCTTACGAGCAGTACTTC
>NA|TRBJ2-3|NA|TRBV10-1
CASSESGLDESTDTQYF
TGCGCCAGCAGTGAGTCGGGACTGGACGAGTCCACAGATACGCAGTATTTT
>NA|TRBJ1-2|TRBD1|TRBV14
CASSQDNNRGRTF
TGTGCCAGCAGCCAAGACAATAACAGGGGACGCACCTTC
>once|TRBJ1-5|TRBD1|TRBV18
CASSPETGFNQPQHF
TGTGCCAGCTCACCAGAGACAGGGTTCAATCAGCCCCAGCATTTT
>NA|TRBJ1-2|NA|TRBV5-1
CASSLSLQGGYTF
TGCGCCAGCAGCTTGTCGCTTCAGGGCGGCTACACCTTC
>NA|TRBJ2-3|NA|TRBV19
CASSIAGGHEDTQYF
TGTGCCAGTAGTATCGCCGGGGGGCATGAAGATACGCAGTATTTT
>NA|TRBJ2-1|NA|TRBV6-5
CASSYWAGNYNEQFF
TGTGCCAGCAGTTACTGGGCGGGGAACTACAATGAGCAGTTCTTC
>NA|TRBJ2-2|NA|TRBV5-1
CASSLVLGAIGELFF
TGCGCCAGCAGCTTGGTTCTGGGGGCGATCGGGGAGCTGTTTTTT